The 20 T cell receptor beta chains listed next were all sequenced from one sample in a study of cytomegalovirus exposure and HLA in healthy donors. PCR employed 60 Vbeta and 13 Jbeta primers. Libraries were prepared by immunoSEQ multiplex PCR; TCRdb keeps only in-frame clonotypes and omits some of them. The data hold 140,000 or so clones, with less than 85% observed a single time. The sample consisted of PBMCs. These receptor sequences come from a man younger than 30 in good health and CMV-seropositive.

The V and J genes are TRBV5-4 and TRBJ1-6; D might be TRBD1 (5 bases). The length of the CDR3 is 17 residues. V was clipped by 3 bases and J by 0 bases, with 13 bases between them. The germline V gene encodes CDR1 SGHNT and CDR2 YYREEE (reference sequence). Here the CDR3 reads CASSSHGQSSYNSPLHF. CDR3 bases: TGTGCCAGCAGCTCCCACGGACAAAGCTCCTATAATTCACCCCTCCACTTT.

The chain recombines TRBV28 with TRBJ2-5; D remains unclear. The CDR3 length is 13 residues. Between the trimmed V and J ends, which lost 3 bases and 5 bases, there was a span of 10 bases. Germline V CDR1 and CDR2: MDHEN, SYDVKM. The CDR3 loop is CASSFKPWETQYF. The CDR3 DNA reads TGTGCCAGCAGTTTTAAGCCCTGGGAGACCCAGTACTTC.

This chain connects TRBV5-1 to TRBJ1-3; 7 bases align to TRBD1. The CDR3 consists of 15 residues. Trimming removed 0 bases from V and 2 bases from J; junction bases left unmatched: 2. Germline-derived CDR1 and CDR2 are SGHRS and YFSETQ. Written as DNA, the CDR3 is TGCGCCAGCAGCTTGGACAGGGGCCCTGGAAACACCATATATTTT. Protein: CASSLDRGPGNTIYF.

The gene calls are TRBV2 and TRBJ2-2; D perhaps matches TRBD1 (6 bases). Germline V gives CDR1 SNHLY, CDR2 FYNNEI. The CDR3 totals 13 residues. V was cut by 7 bases and J by 6 bases, with 12 bases left in between. The CDR3 nucleotides read TGTGCCAGCACCGTCTACAGGGCCGGGGAGCTGTTTTTT. This translates into CASTVYRAGELFF.

In its sample, this clone was seen once. The genes are TRBV28 and TRBJ2-7; 7 bases are shared with TRBD1. Per germline, CDR1 MDHEN and CDR2 SYDVKM. V trimming: 5 bases; J trimming: 3 bases; junction bases outside the gene matches: 13. This CDR3 spans 16 amino acids. The CDR3 protein is CASSAPGNRGYYEQYF. CDR3 DNA sequence: TGTGCCAGCAGTGCCCCCGGCAACAGGGGATACTACGAGCAGTACTTC.

This chain links TRBV10-2 with TRBJ1-5; 7 positions agree with TRBD1. Germline assignment: CDR1 WSHSY and CDR2 SAAADI. The trim removed 7 bases at V and 3 bases at J, leaving 6 bases unmatched. This CDR3 has 14 amino acids. CDR3 in DNA: TGCGCCAGCAACCGAGGACAGGCCAATCAGCCCCAGCATTTT. Its protein product is CASNRGQANQPQHF.

This clone was detected a few times. Other DNA sequences in the sample encode the same CDR3. The genes are TRBV7-9 and TRBJ2-1, with TRBD2 matching over 9 bases. There are 15 residues in the CDR3. Germline V gene data show CDR1 as SEHNR and CDR2 as FQNEAQ (reference sequence). Trimming took 5 bases from V and 9 from J; bases not matched to a gene: 11. CDR3 nucleotide sequence: TGTGCCAGCAGCCCAGGGCTAGCGGGGCTCGCTGAGCAGTTCTTC. Translation: CASSPGLAGLAEQFF.

This clone was detected a few times. The chain employs TRBV18 and TRBJ1-3; D ambiguous. V shed 3 bases and J shed 4 bases, with 10 bases lying between them. CDR3 length: 14 residues. Per the germline V gene, CDR1 is KGHSH and CDR2 is LQKENI. The CDR3 DNA follows: TGTGCCAGCTCACCTCTAGAAGCAGGAAACACCATATATTTT. Residues: CASSPLEAGNTIYF.

The chain joins TRBV15 to TRBJ1-5; 10 positions agree with TRBD1. Per the germline V gene, CDR1 is LNHNV and CDR2 is YYDKDF (reference sequence). The length of the CDR3 is 15 residues. Losses at the gene ends were 1 base for V and 7 bases for J; bases not matched to a gene: 4. CDR3 in amino acids: CATSRVLTGGQPQHF. For the CDR3, the DNA is TGTGCCACCAGCAGAGTGTTGACAGGGGGCCAGCCCCAGCATTTT.

The CDR3 protein is CASSRQPSYEQYF. In nucleotides, the CDR3 is TGTGCCAGCAGCAGACAGCCCTCCTACGAGCAGTACTTC. The rearrangement joins TRBV28 to TRBJ2-7; a weak D match, TRBD1 (5 bases). The CDR3 is 13 amino acids. Deletions cut 6 bases from V and 0 bases from J, with 9 bases between. CDR1 MDHEN and CDR2 SYDVKM come from the germline V gene.

The V and J genes are TRBV15 and TRBJ2-1, with a tentative D call TRBD1 (6 bases). CDR1 is LNHNV and CDR2 is YYDKDF in the germline V gene (reference sequence). Between the trimmed V and J ends, which lost 11 bases and 3 bases, there was a span of 8 bases. The CDR3 runs to 11 residues. The CDR3 loop is CAADSYNEQFF. CDR3 bases: TGTGCCGCGGACAGCTACAATGAGCAGTTCTTC.

The chain combines TRBV7-3 with TRBJ2-1; TRBD2 agrees at 8 bases. The J segment lost 6 bases and the V segment lost 5 bases, leaving 9 bases of the junction unmatched. Germline loops: CDR1 SGHTA, CDR2 FQGTGA. CDR3 length: 15 residues. CDR3 coding DNA: TGTGCCAGCAGCCCGAGGGCGGGAGGAGGCAATGAGCAGTTCTTC. Protein sequence: CASSPRAGGGNEQFF.

Turning to this clone: At one boundary the junction diverges from the germline segment, which might be a read error. The chain joins TRBV7-7 to TRBJ2-1, with D maybe TRBD2 (6 bases). This CDR3 comprises 14 residues. Germline CDR1 and CDR2: SSHAT and FNYEAQ (reference sequence). The CDR3 DNA reads as TGTGCTAGCAGCCCCTCCGGGGGTGGTAATGAGCAGTTCTTC. Translating it yields CASSPSGGGNEQFF.

The chain links TRBV5-6 to TRBJ1-5; perhaps TRBD1 as D (6 bases). This CDR3 region has 13 residues. The germline V gene has CDR1 SGHDT and CDR2 YYEEEE. V lost 7 bases, J lost 5 bases, and 13 bases lay in between. The CDR3 DNA is TGTGCCAGCGCCCAGGGGCGGGATCAGCCCCAGCATTTT. Its translation is CASAQGRDQPQHF.

The chain links TRBV29-1 to TRBJ1-1, with 7 bases matching TRBD1. The CDR3 covers 16 residues. Looked up from germline, CDR1 is SQVTM and CDR2 is ANQGSEA. The V segment lost 7 bases and the J segment 0 bases; nucleotides outside the gene matches: 14. CDR3 sequence reads: CSASGQKGLMNTEAFF. CDR3 in DNA: TGCAGCGCATCGGGACAGAAGGGGCTCATGAACACTGAAGCTTTCTTT.

The chain recombines TRBV5-4 with TRBJ2-1, with D perhaps matching TRBD2 (6 bases). V was pared by 0 bases and J by 4 bases, with 14 bases between. Germline lookup yields CDR1 SGHNT and CDR2 YYREEE (reference sequence). There are 16 residues in the CDR3. The CDR3 spells CASSLGPSVTYNEQFF. The CDR3 DNA is TGTGCCAGCAGCTTGGGACCTAGCGTAACATACAATGAGCAGTTCTTC.

The chain has TRBV6-1 and TRBJ1-1, with 8 bases matching TRBD1. The CDR3 is 14 amino acids. The junction had 3 bases not matched to a gene; V was cut back by 5 bases and J by 1 base. Germline V CDR1 and CDR2: MNHNS, SASEGT. As DNA, the CDR3 is TGTGCCAGCAGTACCGGACAGGGGAACACTGAAGCTTTCTTT. Its protein product is CASSTGQGNTEAFF.

This clone was seen only a few times. The CDR3 nucleotides are TGTGCCAGTAGTATGGACAGGGGGCCAAATTCACCCCTCCACTTT. Translated, it gives CASSMDRGPNSPLHF. J is TRBJ1-6 and V is TRBV19; 11 nucleotides match TRBD1. Germline-derived CDR1 and CDR2 are LNHDA and SQIVND (reference sequence). The length of the CDR3 is 15 residues. Trimming cost V 3 bases and J 7 bases; bases outside gene matches: 2.

The rearrangement links TRBV6-1 to TRBJ1-5, with D unclear. Trimming took 10 bases from V and 2 from J, leaving 18 bases between them. Germline-derived CDR1 and CDR2 are MNHNS and SASEGT. This CDR3 has 15 residues. CDR3 amino acids: CATSPEFQGNQPQHF. The CDR3 DNA sequence: TGTGCCACCTCCCCCGAATTTCAGGGCAATCAGCCCCAGCATTTT.

The rearrangement uses TRBV5-1 and TRBJ2-3; D is uncertain. CDR3 size: 15 residues. Germline V gene data show CDR1 as SGHRS and CDR2 as YFSETQ. V lost 0 bases to trimming and J lost 3 bases, with 11 bases between them. This CDR3 reads CASSLVASLTDTQYF. In DNA, the CDR3 is TGCGCCAGCAGCTTGGTCGCCTCCCTAACAGATACGCAGTATTTT.